Listed below are T cell receptor beta chains from one sample, sequenced in a study of neurological immune-mediated disorders. TCRdb fed the 5' RACE reads into MiXCR, producing one record per CDR3 protein. The sample shows some 70,000 distinct CDR3 sequences, 4.5% to 5.5% of them seen only once. Sequenced input: PBMCs. Receptors originate from a man aged 25 to 40 with multiple sclerosis. The CDR3 runs from the conserved cysteine through the conserved F or W. The order of the fields is D gene, V gene, clone size, J gene, CDR3 protein, CDR3 DNA. The D gene is left open where the match is weak. Clone size is stated in some rows and not others, as once, few, many or a class when expanded.

TRBD1	TRBV20-1	many	TRBJ2-3	CSARDRSSTDTQYF	TGCAGTGCCCGGGACAGGTCCAGCACAGATACGCAGTATTTT
.	TRBV9	many	TRBJ1-6	CASSVTDTNSPLHF	TGTGCCAGCAGCGTAACGGATACTAATTCACCCCTCCACTTT
.	TRBV5-1	many	TRBJ1-1	CASSLEMNTEAFF	TGCGCCAGCAGCTTGGAGATGAACACTGAAGCTTTCTTT
.	TRBV7-6	many	TRBJ2-5	CASSLEGISETQYF	TGTGCCAGCAGCTTGGAGGGAATCTCAGAGACCCAGTACTTC
TRBD1	TRBV27	.	TRBJ1-5	CASRSGQGIQPQNF	TGTGCCAGCAGATCGGGACAGGGAATTCAGCCCCAGAATTTT
.	TRBV20-1	few	TRBJ2-5	CSARDPRVPKETQYF	TGCAGTGCTAGAGACCCCCGGGTCCCCAAAGAGACCCAGTACTTC
.	TRBV12-3/TRBV12-4	many	TRBJ1-4	CASSSHLDGFNEKLFF	TGTGCCAGCAGTTCCCATCTAGACGGATTTAATGAAAAACTGTTTTTT
TRBD1	TRBV5-6	many	TRBJ2-5	CASSSFTGDQYF	TGTGCCAGCAGCTCCTTTACAGGGGACCAGTACTTC
.	TRBV6-5	many	TRBJ1-2	CASSLQGSGYTF	TGTGCCAGCAGCCTACAGGGAAGTGGCTACACCTTC
.	TRBV7-9	many	TRBJ2-7	CASRRTENSHEQYF	TGTGCCAGCAGACGAACAGAGAATTCCCACGAGCAGTACTTC
.	TRBV7-2	many	TRBJ1-2	CASSPDWGAEGYTF	TGTGCCAGCAGCCCCGATTGGGGGGCGGAAGGCTACACCTTC
.	TRBV10-3	many	TRBJ1-3	CAISISGNTIYF	TGTGCCATCAGCATTTCTGGAAACACCATATATTTT
.	TRBV9	many	TRBJ1-2	CASSVIPGRAQSYGYTF	TGTGCCAGCAGCGTGATTCCGGGACGGGCGCAATCCTATGGCTACACCTTC
.	TRBV5-5	.	TRBJ1-4	CASSLAGAVDEKLFF	TGTGCCAGCAGCTTGGCGGGTGCCGTAGATGAAAAACTGTTTTTT
TRBD2	TRBV12-3/TRBV12-4	many	TRBJ2-1	CASSSSSGGAFNEQFF	TGTGCCAGCAGTTCGTCTAGCGGGGGGGCTTTTAATGAGCAGTTCTTC
.	TRBV7-3	medium-sized	TRBJ2-3	CASSLVMTDTQYF	TGTGCCAGCAGCTTGGTTATGACAGATACGCAGTATTTT
.	TRBV4-1	many	TRBJ1-2	CASSQSSFTNGYGYTF	TGCGCCAGCAGCCAAAGCTCCTTCACGAATGGGTATGGCTACACCTTC
.	TRBV12-3/TRBV12-4	many	TRBJ1-1	CASSGGANTEAFF	TGTGCCAGCAGCGGGGGCGCGAACACTGAAGCTTTCTTT
.	TRBV27	.	TRBJ1-5	CASSFRPGGNQPQHF	TGTGCCAGCAGTTTTAGACCTGGTGGCAATCAGCCCCAGCATTTT
.	TRBV21-1	many	TRBJ1-1	CASSQPAMNTEAFF	TGTGCCAGCAGCCAGCCAGCCATGAACACTGAAGCTTTCTTT
TRBD1	TRBV5-6	many	TRBJ1-1	CASSLRQGMSEAFF	TGTGCCAGCAGCTTGAGACAGGGGATGTCTGAAGCTTTCTTT
.	TRBV3-1	many	TRBJ1-1	CASSHLGGTREEAFF	TGTGCCAGCAGCCACCTAGGAGGGACAAGAGAGGAAGCTTTCTTT
.	TRBV10-3	many	TRBJ2-2	CAISVRTGTGELFF	TGTGCCATCAGTGTTAGGACCGGTACGGGGGAGCTGTTTTTT
.	TRBV24-1	few	TRBJ1-1	CATSEANTEAFF	TGTGCCACCAGTGAAGCGAACACTGAAGCTTTCTTT
TRBD1	TRBV7-2	.	TRBJ1-2	CASGDRGRVGGYTF	TGTGCCAGCGGGGACAGGGGGCGGGTTGGTGGCTACACCTTC
.	TRBV10-3	.	TRBJ1-1	CAIQPQGEVTEAFF	TGTGCCATCCAGCCTCAAGGGGAGGTCACTGAAGCTTTCTTT
.	TRBV12-3/TRBV12-4	medium-sized	TRBJ1-3	CASSPNSGNTIYF	TGTGCCAGCAGTCCCAACTCTGGAAACACCATATATTTT
TRBD1	TRBV5-1	few	TRBJ1-1	CASSYSQGGEAFF	TGCGCCAGCAGCTATTCTCAGGGGGGTGAAGCTTTCTTT